A selection of T cell receptor beta chains follows, all from one sample in a study of blood T cell repertoires in COVID-19. Here immunoSEQ multiplex PCR was the method, and the copy in TCRdb shows in-frame clones only, minus some. The sample shows about 110,000 clones, 80% to 90% of them seen only once. Sequencing was done on a sample of peripheral blood. The source of these receptors is a man in his forties or fifties with acute or convalescent COVID-19. CDR3s include the opening cysteine and the closing phenylalanine or tryptophan. Each record gives: J gene, D gene, V gene, clone size, CDR3 DNA, CDR3 protein. A D gene is named only where the DNA matches it firmly. Clone size is stated in some rows and not others, as once, few, many or a class when expanded.

>TRBJ2-7|TRBD1|TRBV7-2|NA
TGTGCCAGCAGCTTAGAAGACAGGGCCGGCTCCTACGAGCAGTACTTC
CASSLEDRAGSYEQYF
>TRBJ2-2|NA|TRBV5-1|NA
TGCGCCAGCAGCTTCAGACAGGGAGGTGCCGGGGAGCTGTTTTTT
CASSFRQGGAGELFF
>TRBJ2-5|NA|TRBV28|NA
TGTGCCAGCATCCCTGGTCGCCAGTTCTCTGAGACCCAGTACTTC
CASIPGRQFSETQYF
>TRBJ2-7|NA|TRBV9|NA
TGTGCCAGCAGCGTAACAGCGGTTTCCTACGAGCAGTACTTC
CASSVTAVSYEQYF
>TRBJ2-7|TRBD2|TRBV3-1/TRBV3-2|NA
TGTGCCAGCAGCCAAGGGAGGGAGGGAGAGTACTTC
CASSQGREGEYF
>TRBJ1-2|TRBD1|TRBV27|NA
TGTGCCAGCAGTAGCAGACAGGGTAACTATGGCTACACCTTC
CASSSRQGNYGYTF
>TRBJ2-3|TRBD2|TRBV7-2|NA
TGTGCCAGCAGCTTTACTAGCGGGGGGTCCTCGATGCAGTATTTT
CASSFTSGGSSMQYF
>TRBJ2-1|TRBD2|TRBV27|NA
TGTGCCAGCAGTTTAAGGCGAGCGGGGTTTACAATGAGCAGTTCTTTCGTGAATGAGCAGTTCTTC
CASSLRRAGFTMSSSFVNEQFF
>TRBJ1-2|NA|TRBV7-2|NA
TGTGCCAGCAGCTTATACAGGACGGACTATGGCTACACCTTC
CASSLYRTDYGYTF
>TRBJ2-7|TRBD1|TRBV27|NA
TGTGCCAGCAGTTGGGCGACACGGACAGGGGGCATGACCTACGAGCAGTACTTC
CASSWATRTGGMTYEQYF
>TRBJ1-5|NA|TRBV6-6|NA
TGTGCCACAGGGCCAGGGCGCAATCAGCCCCAGCATTTT
CATGPGRNQPQHF
>TRBJ2-3|TRBD1|TRBV13|NA
TGTGCCAGCAGCTTCTGGACAGGGGGATATACGCAGTATTTT
CASSFWTGGYTQYF
>TRBJ2-2|NA|TRBV7-8|NA
TGTGCCAGCAGCTTAGCGCACTACGGGGGAGCGGCGAACACCGGGGAGCTGTTTTTT
CASSLAHYGGAANTGELFF
>TRBJ2-2|TRBD2|TRBV7-3|NA
TGTGCCAGCAGCCCGGGGGGACTAGCGGGAGGCACCGGGGAGCTGTTTTTT
CASSPGGLAGGTGELFF
>TRBJ2-7|NA|TRBV29-1|NA
TGCAGCGTCAACATCCGGGTCGATCACATCTACGAGCAGTACTTC
CSVNIRVDHIYEQYF
>TRBJ1-5|NA|TRBV6-2/TRBV6-3|NA
TGTGCCAGCAGTTATATCGGACAGCTTAGCAATCAGCCCCAGCATTTT
CASSYIGQLSNQPQHF
>TRBJ1-2|TRBD1|TRBV6-1|NA
TGTGCCAGCAGTGAAAGGGGACAGGCCTCTAACTATGGCTACACCTTC
CASSERGQASNYGYTF
>TRBJ1-1|NA|TRBV6-5|NA
TGTGCCAGCAGCCCGGCCGGGGGGTGGGCCACTGAAGCTTTCTTT
CASSPAGGWATEAFF
>TRBJ2-3|NA|TRBV20-1|NA
TGCAGTGCGCGGGGCGGAGATACGCAGTATTTT
CSARGGDTQYF
>TRBJ2-3|TRBD2|TRBV18|NA
TGTGCCAGCAGAGCTCGGACGGGGGGTGACGCAGATACGCAGTATTTT
CASRARTGGDADTQYF
>TRBJ2-1|TRBD2|TRBV4-2|NA
TGTGCCAGCAGCCAAGATCCCCGTAGAGACGGGGGGGCAGGGCAGTTCTTC
CASSQDPRRDGGAGQFF
>TRBJ1-4|TRBD1|TRBV5-6|NA
TGTGCCAGCAGCAAAAGGACAGGGTCGGCTGAAAAACTGTTTTTT
CASSKRTGSAEKLFF
>TRBJ1-1|NA|TRBV3-1/TRBV3-2|NA
TGTGCCAGCAGCTTACACCATTCCTTGAACACTGAAGCTTTCTTT
CASSLHHSLNTEAFF
>TRBJ2-4|NA|TRBV4-2|few
TGTGCCAGCAGCCAAGACAGAATCAAAAACATTCAGTACTTC
CASSQDRIKNIQYF
>TRBJ1-5|NA|TRBV7-8|NA
TGTGCCAGCAGCTTAGACCGGTTGGGGGGTTATAGCAATCAGCCCCAGCATTTT
CASSLDRLGGYSNQPQHF
>TRBJ2-1|TRBD2|TRBV4-2|NA
TGTGCCAGCAGCCAAAGGGACGGGACTAGCGGGGGCTACTACAATGAGCAGTTCTTC
CASSQRDGTSGGYYNEQFF
>TRBJ1-2|NA|TRBV4-1|NA
TGCGCCAGCAGCCAAGAGCGTAGAGATCAGGGATTGGGTGGCTACACCTTC
CASSQERRDQGLGGYTF
>TRBJ1-3|NA|TRBV10-1|NA
TGCGCCAGCAGCAACAGGCACTCTGGAAACACCATATATTTT
CASSNRHSGNTIYF
>TRBJ2-5|TRBD2|TRBV5-4|NA
TGTGCCAGCAGCTCGGGACTAGCGGGGGGCCAAGAGACCCAGTACTTC
CASSSGLAGGQETQYF
>TRBJ2-7|NA|TRBV5-1|few
TGCGCCAGCAGCTTGTCCGCGACTCCAACCTACGAGCAGTACTTC
CASSLSATPTYEQYF
>TRBJ1-5|NA|TRBV19|NA
TGTGCCAGTAAACCGACAGTCACAAATCAGCCCCAGCATTTT
CASKPTVTNQPQHF
>TRBJ1-6|TRBD1|TRBV6-5|few
TGTGCCAGCAGTTACAGGGGGCGATACTCACCCCTCCACTTT
CASSYRGRYSPLHF
>TRBJ2-7|NA|TRBV5-1|NA
TGCGCCAGCAGCTTGGCCATCATGGCAGACTCCTACGAGCAGTACTTC
CASSLAIMADSYEQYF
>TRBJ2-5|NA|TRBV5-1|NA
TGCGCCAGCAGCTTGTCGGCTCCCAGAGGGGAGACCCAGTACTTC
CASSLSAPRGETQYF
>TRBJ2-3|NA|TRBV28|NA
TGTGCCAGCAGTTTAGTCGTCAGGATAAGCGGGACAGATACGCAGTATTTT
CASSLVVRISGTDTQYF
>TRBJ1-1|NA|TRBV3-1/TRBV3-2|NA
TGTGCCAGCAGCCAGTCTGGGCCGAACACTGAAGCTTTCTTT
CASSQSGPNTEAFF
>TRBJ2-1|TRBD2|TRBV10-1|NA
TGCGCCAGCAGCCCTGGGACTAGCGGATATATCTCCTACAATGAGCAGTTCTTC
CASSPGTSGYISYNEQFF
>TRBJ2-3|NA|TRBV11-2|NA
TGTGCCAGCAGCTCAAATCGCGGAGATACGCAGTATTTT
CASSSNRGDTQYF
>TRBJ1-2|NA|TRBV2|NA
TGTGCCAGCAGTGAGGGCACCTTCTATGGCTACACCTTC
CASSEGTFYGYTF
>TRBJ1-3|NA|TRBV5-4|NA
TGTGCCAGCAGCTTGGACCTCAGCTCTGGAAACACCATATATTTT
CASSLDLSSGNTIYF
>TRBJ2-6|NA|TRBV28|few
TGTGCCAGCAGACCTAGGGCCAACGTCCTGACTTTC
CASRPRANVLTF
>TRBJ2-5|NA|TRBV7-6|NA
TGTGCCAGCAGCTCCTCAGGGGCCCAAGAGACCCAGTACTTC
CASSSSGAQETQYF
>TRBJ1-5|TRBD1|TRBV12-5|NA
TGTGCTAGTGCTCCCCGGGACAGGGTTAATCAGCCCCAGCATTTT
CASAPRDRVNQPQHF
>TRBJ1-1|NA|TRBV25-1|NA
TGTGCCAGCAGTGAATATTGGGGACTCGGGACTGAAGCTTTCTTT
CASSEYWGLGTEAFF
>TRBJ1-1|TRBD1|TRBV18|once
TGTGCCAGCTCATCACAGGGGGCTGGCGGGTTCGACACTGAAGCTTTCTTT
CASSSQGAGGFDTEAFF
>TRBJ1-2|TRBD1|TRBV18|NA
TGTGCCAGCTCTCCGACAGGGACCAACTATGGCTACACCTTC
CASSPTGTNYGYTF
>TRBJ2-5|NA|TRBV12-3/TRBV12-4|NA
TGTGCCAGCAGTTTCCCAGGGGTGGAGACCCAGTACTTC
CASSFPGVETQYF
>TRBJ1-4|NA|TRBV10-2|NA
TGCGCCAGCAGTGATCCACTCCCTTCAGGAAAACTGTTTTTT
CASSDPLPSGKLFF
>TRBJ2-1|TRBD2|TRBV4-2|NA
TGTGCCAGCAGCCTCTTGGAGCGGGAGACTCCCTACAATGAGCAGTTCTTC
CASSLLERETPYNEQFF
>TRBJ1-6|NA|TRBV9|NA
TGTGCCAGCAGCGTCCGGACAGATCATTCACCCCTCCACTTT
CASSVRTDHSPLHF
>TRBJ2-3|TRBD2|TRBV4-1|NA
TGCGCCAGCAGCCAGGCTAGCGGGGGGCGAGATACGCAGTATTTT
CASSQASGGRDTQYF
>TRBJ2-7|NA|TRBV30|NA
TGTGCCTGGAGTGCGCCTGGGGACACTCTATACGAGCAGTACTTC
CAWSAPGDTLYEQYF
>TRBJ2-1|TRBD1|TRBV11-2|NA
TGTGCCAGCACCCCAACCTCAGGGGGCCCCAACAATGAGCAGTTCTTC
CASTPTSGGPNNEQFF